Sequencing of this T cell receptor (beta chain) was carried out in a study of patients and donors after allogeneic stem cell transplantation. TCRdb fed the RT-PCR reads into MiXCR, producing one record per CDR3 protein. The sample holds 800,000 to 1,000,000 distinct CDR3 sequences, approximately 18% seen once. This CDR3 contains 16 residues. J was trimmed by 1 base and V by 3 bases; bases with no gene match: 8. Germline V gives CDR1 SGHRS, CDR2 YFSETQ. This chain links TRBV5-1 with TRBJ1-2; 8 bases line up with TRBD1. The sequence was collected from a human donor who was either an allogeneic HSCT recipient or a stem cell or donor lymphocyte infusion donor (not recorded which). It is not recorded whose cells these are; they may come from a transplant donor. The specimen was blood, either unsorted or a sorted T cell fraction (not recorded which). CDR3 region: CASSSGTGALNYGYTF. For the CDR3, the DNA is TGCGCCAGCAGCTCCGGGACAGGCGCTCTTAACTATGGCTACACCTTC. The full variable domain, with the rest looked up from reference TRBV5-1 and TRBJ1-2, is KAGVTQTPRYLIKTRGQQVTLSCSPISGHRSVSWYQQTPGQGLQFLFEYFSETQRNKGNFPGRFSGRQFSNSRSEMNVSTLELGDSALYLCASSSGTGALNYGYTFGSGTRLTVV.